The clone carrying this TCR beta chain appeared a few times. Assignment of participants to cohorts was predicated upon participant-reported clinical history. The study recruited exposed participants who had met a COVID-19 case within 2 weeks before entry. In the study's own analysis: Amplification of reference gene primers provided the estimated nucleated cell counts. Profiled with immunoSEQ multiplex PCR; TCRdb holds only in-frame clones, not every one. V, J and clone size are taken as reported in that table, and D and trimming were inferred from the DNA itself. Of roughly 200,000 clones listed, 83% were seen once; the top ten hold about 5.3%. The data originate from a study of blood T cell repertoires in COVID-19. On the study more broadly: PBMCs, B-cell-depleted T cells, or T cells were the source of the cDNA or gDNA that made up the material.

Sequencing used PBMCs or T cells enriched from blood (not recorded which). The TCR comes from a woman aged 50 to 65 who had been exposed to COVID-19.

The DNA for the CDR3 is TGTGCCAGCAGCCCCCTCCATGGCTACACCTTC. Its translation: CASSPLHGYTF. The chain couples TRBV12-3 or TRBV12-4 to TRBJ1-2; D ambiguous. Between the trimmed V and J ends, which lost 6 bases and 6 bases, there was a span of 8 bases. The CDR3 is 11 amino acids.